The 6 T cell receptor beta chains presented below share a single source sample, sequenced in a study of blood T cell repertoires in COVID-19. The protocol was immunoSEQ multiplex PCR, while the TCRdb copy is restricted to in-frame clones and leaves out a portion. The repertoire holds 130,000 to 150,000 clones, with around 84% as singletons. Sequenced input: peripheral blood. Receptors originate from a human donor in a cohort sampled during active COVID-19.

This clone was counted once. The chain is built from TRBV19 and TRBJ2-1; the match to TRBD1 covers 11 bases. J gave up 8 bases and V 7 bases, and 10 bases lay outside the gene matches. The CDR3 sequence is 15 residues long. Germline V gene data show CDR1 as LNHDA and CDR2 as SQIVND (reference sequence). CDR3 in amino acids: CASKISGTGGYEQFF. CDR3 coding DNA: TGTGCCAGTAAAATCTCCGGGACAGGGGGTTATGAGCAGTTCTTC. Full variable domain (remainder filled in from reference TRBV19 and TRBJ2-1): DGGITQSPKYLFRKEGQNVTLSCEQNLNHDAMYWYRQDPGQGLRLIYYSQIVNDFQKGDIAEGYSVSREKKESFPLTVTSAQKNPTAFYLCASKISGTGGYEQFFGPGTRLTVL.

This chain connects TRBV5-1 to TRBJ2-3, with a possible D match to TRBD1 (6 bases). The CDR3 contains 16 residues. Germline CDR1 reads SGHRS; CDR2 reads YFSETQ. V lost 4 bases and J lost 0, with 15 bases in between. The CDR3 bases are TGCGCCAGCAGCGTGGGCCGGACAGATAGCACAGATACGCAGTATTTT. Its protein product is CASSVGRTDSTDTQYF.

This chain joins TRBV9 and TRBJ2-6; D gene unclear. The germline V and J ends were trimmed by 3 bases and 1 base, with 14 bases remaining between them. This CDR3 has 17 residues. Germline V lookup: CDR1 SGDLS, CDR2 YYNGEE. The CDR3 DNA reads TGTGCCAGCAGCGGAAACCTCAGGCGTTCTGGGGCCAACGTCCTGACTTTC. Amino acid sequence: CASSGNLRRSGANVLTF.

The chain carries TRBV20-1 and TRBJ1-2, with unresolved D. V was clipped by 5 bases and J by 7 bases, with 11 bases between them. CDR3 size: 11 residues. Germline CDR1 is DFQATT and CDR2 is SNEGSKA (reference sequence). CDR3: CSAGRNSGYTF. In DNA, the CDR3 is TGCAGTGCTGGGCGCAACAGTGGCTACACCTTC.

This clone was counted a few times. This sample also contains other DNA sequences that code for the same CDR3. This chain uses TRBV30 with TRBJ2-7; D gene ambiguous. Germline V gene data show CDR1 as GTSNPN and CDR2 as SVGIG (reference sequence). V lost 0 bases to trimming and J lost 0 bases, with 9 bases between them. The CDR3 runs 14 residues. The CDR3 is CAWSVGGGSYEQYF. The CDR3 DNA is TGTGCCTGGAGTGTTGGCGGCGGCTCCTACGAGCAGTACTTC. The full variable domain, in which reference TRBV30 and TRBJ2-7 provide the parts outside the CDR3, is SQTIHQWPATLVQPVGSPLSLECTVEGTSNPNLYWYRQAAGRGLQLLFYSVGIGQISSEVPQNLSASRPQDRQFILSSKKLLLSDSGFYLCAWSVGGGSYEQYFGPGTRLTVT.

The chain links TRBV13 to TRBJ2-1; 8 nucleotides match TRBD2. Per the germline V gene, CDR1 is PRHDT and CDR2 is FYEKMQ (reference sequence). V lost 4 bases to trimming and J lost 9 bases; unmatched junction nucleotides: 5. This CDR3 comprises 13 residues. Written as DNA, the CDR3 is TGTGCCAGCAGCTCCGGGACTAGGATTGAGCAGTTCTTC. Protein product: CASSSGTRIEQFF.